This TCR beta chain was captured by sequencing in a study of T cells in localized non-small cell lung cancer (dated by TCRdb to the early 2020s). As for the study more broadly: Comparing tumors with uninvolved tumor-adjacent lungs, the study looked at the T cell repertoires of approximately 250 patients with early-stage NSCLC. All 230 or so NSCLC patients in the cohort were treatment-naive and had localized lung tumors that were resected. The mean age of the NSCLC patients was about 70 years, with about 130 men and 110 or so women.

The immunoSEQ Assay was used to sequence TCR beta CDR3 regions from DNA. The study's processing was this. T cell density was computed as TCR beta template counts normalized to usable DNA estimated by amplifying housekeeping genes. The preseqR package was used to estimate richness by extrapolating to 400,000 templates for PBMC samples and to 120,000 templates for tissue samples. Clonality was taken to be one minus Pielou's evenness. Tissue-enriched TCRs were identified through differential abundance testing performed on productive amino-acid clonotypes, with a minimum total count of 5 and an alpha of 0.1. Repertoire overlap between compartments was quantified with the Jaccard Index and Morisita Overlap Index. TCR beta CDR3s were clustered by GLIPH together with public tetramer-defined viral CDR3s, and at least three viral sequences plus V-gene enrichment were required for viral motifs. Held by TCRdb, this immuneACCESS table contains in-frame sequences only and omits some clones. Under half of the omission traces to an unresolved V gene where checked; the cause of the rest is unknown. That table gives V, J and clone size, and the DNA gave D and trimming. The sample data list tens of thousands of clones, and about nine tenths of these were observed just once. The ten largest clonotypes hold over 15% of the sample.

Note on this clone: There is no known antigen for this receptor. No base quality values were provided; no much bigger clone lies one nucleotide off.

The paper's findings and limits, for the study overall: Longer overall survival was associated with higher blood T cell density, whereas shorter survival was associated with higher adjacent-lung clonality. Because multi-region tumor sequencing was not performed, intratumor heterogeneity could not be ruled out. A median of 57 of the top 100 tumor clones were detected in paired uninvolved adjacent lung, and some 29 of these tumor clones were also found among the top 100 clones of the paired uninvolved adjacent lung. Uninvolved tumor-adjacent lung showed the highest T cell clonality, higher than tumor, which suggests more focused antigenic responses in the adjacent lung. Because the study design was exploratory, TCR variables were selected using unadjusted p-values without false-discovery rate correction.

The junction shows trimming of 1 base on V and 10 bases on J, plus 25 bases between the germline ends. The CDR3 sequence holds 17 residues, the cysteine and phenylalanine included. Just the 51-base CDR3 DNA is kept, in frame starting at base 1. CDR1 and CDR2, per the germline V gene, are SGHDN and FVKESK. At diagnosis, peripheral blood, uninvolved tumor-adjacent lung and tumor were collected and stored as a combination of fresh-frozen and FFPE material. Blood samples were analyzed as peripheral blood mononuclear cells for TCR repertoire profiling. The sequencing here drew on peripheral blood mononuclear cells, taken before any cancer treatment. The sequence was collected from a man aged 35 to 69 with stage III lung adenocarcinoma. This chain joins TRBV14 to TRBJ1-1; a confident D gene designation cannot be given. The nucleotide sequence is TGTGCCAGCAGCCAAGGACTCGCGAACGATCCCACCCGGGCAGCTTTCTTT. This gives the protein CASSQGLANDPTRAAFF.